This entry lists 2 T cell receptor beta chains sequenced from one sample in a study of graft-versus-host responses after intestinal transplantation. Clones were read by immunoSEQ multiplex PCR, and TCRdb kept only the in-frame ones, dropping some. The sample includes about 97,000 clones, 80% to 95% of them seen just once. The sequencing used PBMCs, collected approximately 470 days after intestinal transplant. The receptors were sampled from a human patient who received an intestinal transplant, so some T cells may come from the graft donor.

This clone was counted only a few times. The CDR3 sequence is CASSPLGGAGRNTGELFF. DNA of the CDR3: TGTGCCAGCAGTCCCCTCGGGGGAGCGGGGCGGAACACCGGGGAGCTGTTTTTT. The rearrangement joins TRBV27 to TRBJ2-2, with TRBD2 matching over 7 bases. Germline CDR1 reads MNHEY; CDR2 reads SMNVEV (reference sequence). This CDR3 contains 18 residues. V lost 5 bases, J lost 1 base, and 13 bases stayed unmatched.

This clone came up a few times. V gene TRBV25-1 combines with J gene TRBJ2-3; D uncertain. Trimming stripped 5 bases from V and 0 bases from J, with 9 bases between. The length of the CDR3 is 14 residues. The germline V gene has CDR1 MGHDK and CDR2 SYGVNS. CDR3 residues: CASSRGPSTDTQYF. CDR3 coding DNA: TGTGCCAGCAGTCGTGGACCTAGCACAGATACGCAGTATTTT.